These 25 T cell receptor beta chains were all obtained from the same sample, sequenced in a study of T cell responses to AZD1222 COVID-19 vaccine. Only in-frame clones appear in the TCRdb table, and some are missing; sequencing was by immunoSEQ multiplex PCR. The sample includes approximately 180,000 clones, less than 90% seen only once; the top ten take approximately 1.6%. This specimen was peripheral blood, taken on day 0 of AZD1222 vaccination. The receptor source for this set is an adult in good health.

CDR3 in DNA: TGTGCCAGTTCTCCCTCCTACAATGAGCAGTTCTTC. Amino acids: CASSPSYNEQFF. The chain uses TRBV25-1 and TRBJ2-1; no clear D. This CDR3 has 12 residues. V was clipped by 9 bases and J by 0 bases, with 6 bases between them. The germline gives CDR1 MGHDK, CDR2 SYGVNS.

This clone showed up just once. CDR3 sequence reads: CASSLPGTYEQYF. The CDR3 DNA follows: TGTGCCAGCAGCTTACCAGGGACCTACGAGCAGTACTTC. The chain combines TRBV11-3 with TRBJ2-7, with D possibly TRBD1 on 5 matching bases. The ends were cut back, 2 bases at V and 2 bases at J, with 7 bases in the middle. CDR3 length: 13 amino acids. Germline V gene sequence: CDR1 SGHNT, CDR2 YENEEA.

V usage is TRBV3-1 (or the pseudogene TRBV3-2) and J usage is TRBJ1-5; D is undetermined. Deletions cut 3 bases from V and 4 bases from J, with 7 bases between. The CDR3 is 13 amino acids. Per the germline V gene, CDR1 is LGHDT and CDR2 is YNNKEL (reference sequence). In nucleotides, the CDR3 is TGTGCCAGCAGCCAGGCCGGGAATCAGCCCCAGCATTTT. Its translation is CASSQAGNQPQHF.

The V gene is TRBV7-3, the J gene TRBJ2-5, with 13 bases matching TRBD2. V shed 1 base and J 5 bases; nucleotides not matched to a gene: 16. In germline, CDR1 is SGHTA, CDR2 FQGTGA. The CDR3 is 20 residues long. This CDR3 is CASSLKVPSTSGGPGETQYF. CDR3 nucleotide sequence: TGTGCCAGCAGCTTAAAGGTCCCCTCGACTAGCGGGGGGCCCGGCGAGACCCAGTACTTC.

The chain carries TRBV5-1 and TRBJ2-7; D is unresolved. V was shortened by 0 bases and J by 6 bases, with 13 bases between the two germline ends. The CDR3 runs 14 residues. Germline lookup yields CDR1 SGHRS and CDR2 YFSETQ. The CDR3 is CASSLGPGVFEQYV. The CDR3 coding sequence is TGCGCCAGCAGCTTGGGACCCGGCGTGTTCGAGCAGTACGTC.

This chain connects TRBV18 to TRBJ1-4, with TRBD1 matching over 7 bases. The CDR3 has 15 residues. J was trimmed by 5 bases and V by 2 bases; bases with no gene match: 5. Germline CDR1 and CDR2: KGHSH and LQKENI. CDR3 sequence: CASSPIQGMNEKLFF. The CDR3 DNA sequence: TGTGCCAGCTCACCAATACAGGGGATGAATGAAAAACTGTTTTTT. Filled out from reference TRBV18 and TRBJ1-4, the complete variable domain reads NAGVMQNPRHLVRRRGQEARLRCSPMKGHSHVYWYRQLPEEGLKFMVYLQKENIIDESGMPKERFSAEFPKEGPSILRIQQVVRGDSAAYFCASSPIQGMNEKLFFGSGTQLSVL.

V is TRBV18 and J is TRBJ2-7; weak D call: TRBD1 (6 bases). CDR1 KGHSH and CDR2 LQKENI come from the germline V gene. The CDR3 length is 12 residues. V was clipped by 6 bases and J by 6 bases, with 12 bases between them. The DNA of the CDR3 is TGTGCCAGCTCGGTCGGACAGAGCGAGCAGTACGTC. This encodes CASSVGQSEQYV.

This chain uses TRBV5-1 with TRBJ2-7; the match to TRBD2 covers 7 bases. J lost 3 bases, V lost 1 base, and 4 bases had no gene match. The CDR3 totals 14 residues. Germline CDR1 SGHRS, CDR2 YFSETQ. This CDR3 is CASSLTGLIYEQYV. The CDR3 DNA reads TGCGCCAGCAGCTTGACGGGACTAATCTACGAGCAGTACGTC.

The chain employs TRBV28 and TRBJ2-4; 7 positions agree with TRBD2. CDR1 is MDHEN and CDR2 is SYDVKM in the germline V gene. With V trimmed by 7 bases and J by 6 bases, 15 bases remained unmatched. The CDR3 totals 16 residues. The CDR3 loop reads CASIRSGPSGGNIQYF. The CDR3 DNA reads TGTGCCAGCATCCGATCGGGCCCCTCGGGAGGAAACATTCAGTACTTC.

The chain carries TRBV7-6 and TRBJ2-7; a possible D gene is TRBD2 (7 bases). V was clipped by 5 bases and J by 4 bases, with 15 bases between them. This CDR3 has 14 residues. Per the germline V gene, CDR1 is SGHVS and CDR2 is FNYEAQ. CDR3 sequence (DNA): TGTGCCAGCAGCATCGGGGGGCTCCCTTACGAGCAGTACTTC. As protein: CASSIGGLPYEQYF.

V gene TRBV28 combines with J gene TRBJ1-3, with D possibly matching TRBD1 (6 bases). The V end was cut by 5 bases, the J end by 3 bases, with 17 bases between. Germline CDR1 is MDHEN and CDR2 is SYDVKM. The CDR3 length is 16 residues. The CDR3 sequence is CASSTPGQNFGNTIYF. CDR3 sequence (DNA): TGTGCCAGCAGTACCCCCGGACAGAATTTTGGAAACACCATATATTTT.

V gene TRBV21-1 combines with J gene TRBJ2-7; the table names TRBD1, a call not compared with the DNA. TRBV21-1 is a pseudogene. This CDR3 has 14 amino acids. CDR3 DNA sequence: TGTGCCAGCAGCAAATTGGACAGGGTGGAAGAGCAGTACTTC. Amino acid sequence: CASSKLDRVEEQYF.

The CDR3 loop reads CASSQASGRIEAFF. The CDR3 nucleotides are TGTGCCAGCAGCCAGGCATCAGGGAGGATTGAAGCTTTCTTT. The chain links TRBV3-1 (or the pseudogene TRBV3-2) to TRBJ1-1; possibly TRBD1 for D (5 bases). CDR1 and CDR2 (germline): LGHDT, YNNKEL (reference sequence). The CDR3 runs 14 residues. V lost 3 bases to trimming and J lost 7 bases, with 15 bases between them.

CDR3 loop: CSVGGTHNLQDNEQFF. CDR3 in DNA: TGCAGCGTGGGAGGGACACACAACCTGCAGGACAATGAGCAGTTCTTC. The gene calls are TRBV29-1 and TRBJ2-1; possible D gene TRBD2, 7 bases. This CDR3 is built from 16 residues. Looked up from germline, CDR1 is SQVTM and CDR2 is ANQGSEA. V gave up 6 bases and J gave up 5 bases, with 23 bases separating them.

The gene calls are TRBV20-1 and TRBJ1-1; no reliable D call. Trimming pared 3 bases from V and 11 bases from J, leaving 10 bases between. The CDR3 sequence is 10 residues long. CDR1 and CDR2 (germline): DFQATT, SNEGSKA (reference sequence). Here the CDR3 reads CSASPARAFF. CDR3 coding DNA: TGCAGTGCTAGTCCAGCCAGGGCTTTCTTT.

This clone was seen a few times. The rearrangement uses TRBV27 and TRBJ2-7; D gene unclear. The CDR3 runs to 13 residues. The V end was cut by 2 bases, the J end by 0 bases, with 5 bases between. The germline CDR1 and CDR2 sequences are MNHEY and SMNVEV (reference sequence). The CDR3 region is CASSLIASYEQYF. In DNA form, the CDR3 reads TGTGCCAGCAGTTTAATAGCCTCCTACGAGCAGTACTTC.

The CDR3 nucleotides read TGTGCCAGCAGCCAAGGCCCGCGGGTCGCCCCCGAGCAGTACTTC. It specifies CASSQGPRVAPEQYF. The chain combines TRBV4-2 with TRBJ2-7; TRBD2 is a possible D gene (5 bases). V lost 1 base and J 6 bases, leaving 16 bases between the germline ends. Germline loops: CDR1 LGHNA, CDR2 YNFKEQ. The CDR3 is made up of 15 amino acids.

The CDR3 loop reads CASSSPGQGALNSPLHF. The CDR3 DNA sequence: TGTGCCAGCAGCTCCCCGGGACAGGGGGCTCTTAATTCACCCCTCCACTTT. The V gene is TRBV5-6, the J gene TRBJ1-6; 12 bases are a match to TRBD1. Germline-derived CDR1 and CDR2 are SGHDT and YYEEEE. J lost 6 bases, V lost 3 bases, and 7 bases had no gene match. CDR3 length: 17 amino acids.

The chain links TRBV11-2 to TRBJ2-1, with TRBD1 identical over 9 bases. With 1 base clipped from V and 7 bases from J, the junction kept 8 bases outside the gene matches. Germline V gives CDR1 SGHAT, CDR2 FQNNGV. This CDR3 comprises 16 residues. Here the CDR3 reads CASSLGLGQGLNEQFF. CDR3 coding DNA: TGTGCCAGCAGCTTAGGTCTGGGACAGGGTTTAAATGAGCAGTTCTTC.

The table lists this clone with a few counts. Other DNA sequences in this sample translate to the same CDR3. The gene calls are TRBV28 and TRBJ1-3; D is perhaps TRBD1 (5 bases). This CDR3 is 15 amino acids long. V lost 5 bases and J lost 2, with 13 bases in between. The germline V gene has CDR1 MDHEN and CDR2 SYDVKM. The CDR3 protein is CASSLGGGTGNTIYF. The CDR3 DNA sequence: TGTGCCAGCAGTCTTGGCGGGGGGACTGGAAACACCATATATTTT.

The chain couples TRBV28 to TRBJ1-5; a possible D gene is TRBD1 (5 bases). This CDR3 is built from 16 residues. The germline CDR1 and CDR2 sequences are MDHEN and SYDVKM. Trimming pared 3 bases from V and 4 bases from J, leaving 16 bases between. The CDR3 region has the DNA TGTGCCAGCAGTTTCCCCAGGCCAGGGAAGAATCAGCCCCAGCATTTT. Translation: CASSFPRPGKNQPQHF.

This clone was detected once. The V gene is TRBV15, the J gene TRBJ1-3; D remains ambiguous. CDR1 and CDR2 from the germline V gene are LNHNV and YYDKDF (reference sequence). V was pared by 0 bases and J by 0 bases, with 6 bases between. The CDR3 is 15 residues long. DNA of the CDR3: TGTGCCACCAGCAGAGAGGTTTACTCTGGAAACACCATATATTTT. Translating it yields CATSREVYSGNTIYF. Full variable domain (outside the CDR3, taken from reference TRBV15 and TRBJ1-3): DAMVIQNPRYQVTQFGKPVTLSCSQTLNHNVMYWYQQKSSQAPKLLFHYYDKDFNNEADTPDNFQSRRPNTSFCFLDIRSPGLGDTAMYLCATSREVYSGNTIYFGEGSWLTVV.

This clone was seen a few times. This chain connects TRBV10-2 to TRBJ1-1; 12 bases align to TRBD1. Trimming at V came to 6 bases and at J to 6 bases, leaving 14 bases not matched to a gene. CDR1 and CDR2 from the germline V gene are WSHSY and SAAADI. The CDR3 spans 17 residues. CDR3 in DNA: TGCGCCAGCAGGGGTATAGGGGACAGGGGGCGCGGGGCTGAAGCTTTCTTT. Its translation: CASRGIGDRGRGAEAFF.

J is TRBJ1-2 and V is TRBV19; D may be TRBD1 (5 bases). CDR3 length: 11 residues. From germline, CDR1 is LNHDA and CDR2 SQIVND (reference sequence). V was clipped by 3 bases and J by 6 bases, with 5 bases between them. CDR3 coding DNA: TGTGCCAGTAGTATGGGGGATGGCTACACCTTC. It codes for CASSMGDGYTF.

This clone occurred once. The chain employs TRBV3-1 (or the pseudogene TRBV3-2) and TRBJ2-1; 9 bases agree with TRBD1. CDR3 length equals 16 residues. The V and J ends lost 0 bases and 4 bases, in that order; junction bases with no gene match: 4. CDR1 LGHDT and CDR2 YNNKEL come from the germline V gene (reference sequence). CDR3 sequence reads: CASSQDAGTGYNEQFF. The CDR3 nucleotides read TGTGCCAGCAGCCAAGATGCCGGGACAGGGTACAATGAGCAGTTCTTC.